Detailed here is one T cell receptor (beta chain). The data belong to a study of blood T cell repertoires in COVID-19. Overall study context: The samples span acute and convalescent COVID-19 from the United States, Italy and Spain.

Measured with immunoSEQ multiplex PCR; TCRdb has only the in-frame clones, and not every one. The repertoire holds some 46,000 clones, with over 70% as singletons. Germline V gene data show CDR1 as MNHEY and CDR2 as SVGAGI. V lost 5 bases and J 1 base, leaving 11 bases between the germline ends. This CDR3 comprises 15 residues. This chain connects TRBV6-5 to TRBJ1-4; possible D gene TRBD1, 6 bases. This receptor was taken from a woman in her sixties with acute or convalescent COVID-19. The material sequenced was peripheral blood. This chain's CDR3 is CASSRAGQTNEKLFF. The CDR3, as DNA: TGTGCCAGCAGTCGAGCGGGACAAACTAATGAAAAACTGTTTTTT.